The sequence of this T cell receptor beta chain was determined in a study of T cells in Graves' hyperthyroidism and ophthalmopathy. This clonotype has at least ten counts. Using RNA transcripts as the source, TCR beta CDR3 regions were amplified. Initially, a first-round RT-PCR of the TCR CDR3 employed the HTBI primer set. MiXCR was run by TCRdb on the multiplex PCR reads, yielding one entry per CDR3 protein. The sample holds almost 600,000 distinct CDR3 sequences, about 43% seen once. V lost 6 bases to trimming and J lost 4 bases, with 10 bases between them. The CDR3 contains 12 residues. Germline CDR1 is MNHEY and CDR2 is SVGEGT.

This receptor was taken from a woman younger than 30 with Graves' hyperthyroidism. Material: peripheral blood or thyroid tissue (not recorded which). This chain uses TRBV6-2 or TRBV6-3 with TRBJ2-7; no definite D call. This CDR3 reads CASSQTNYEQYF. CDR3 coding DNA: TGTGCCAGCAGCCAAACGAATTACGAGCAGTACTTC.